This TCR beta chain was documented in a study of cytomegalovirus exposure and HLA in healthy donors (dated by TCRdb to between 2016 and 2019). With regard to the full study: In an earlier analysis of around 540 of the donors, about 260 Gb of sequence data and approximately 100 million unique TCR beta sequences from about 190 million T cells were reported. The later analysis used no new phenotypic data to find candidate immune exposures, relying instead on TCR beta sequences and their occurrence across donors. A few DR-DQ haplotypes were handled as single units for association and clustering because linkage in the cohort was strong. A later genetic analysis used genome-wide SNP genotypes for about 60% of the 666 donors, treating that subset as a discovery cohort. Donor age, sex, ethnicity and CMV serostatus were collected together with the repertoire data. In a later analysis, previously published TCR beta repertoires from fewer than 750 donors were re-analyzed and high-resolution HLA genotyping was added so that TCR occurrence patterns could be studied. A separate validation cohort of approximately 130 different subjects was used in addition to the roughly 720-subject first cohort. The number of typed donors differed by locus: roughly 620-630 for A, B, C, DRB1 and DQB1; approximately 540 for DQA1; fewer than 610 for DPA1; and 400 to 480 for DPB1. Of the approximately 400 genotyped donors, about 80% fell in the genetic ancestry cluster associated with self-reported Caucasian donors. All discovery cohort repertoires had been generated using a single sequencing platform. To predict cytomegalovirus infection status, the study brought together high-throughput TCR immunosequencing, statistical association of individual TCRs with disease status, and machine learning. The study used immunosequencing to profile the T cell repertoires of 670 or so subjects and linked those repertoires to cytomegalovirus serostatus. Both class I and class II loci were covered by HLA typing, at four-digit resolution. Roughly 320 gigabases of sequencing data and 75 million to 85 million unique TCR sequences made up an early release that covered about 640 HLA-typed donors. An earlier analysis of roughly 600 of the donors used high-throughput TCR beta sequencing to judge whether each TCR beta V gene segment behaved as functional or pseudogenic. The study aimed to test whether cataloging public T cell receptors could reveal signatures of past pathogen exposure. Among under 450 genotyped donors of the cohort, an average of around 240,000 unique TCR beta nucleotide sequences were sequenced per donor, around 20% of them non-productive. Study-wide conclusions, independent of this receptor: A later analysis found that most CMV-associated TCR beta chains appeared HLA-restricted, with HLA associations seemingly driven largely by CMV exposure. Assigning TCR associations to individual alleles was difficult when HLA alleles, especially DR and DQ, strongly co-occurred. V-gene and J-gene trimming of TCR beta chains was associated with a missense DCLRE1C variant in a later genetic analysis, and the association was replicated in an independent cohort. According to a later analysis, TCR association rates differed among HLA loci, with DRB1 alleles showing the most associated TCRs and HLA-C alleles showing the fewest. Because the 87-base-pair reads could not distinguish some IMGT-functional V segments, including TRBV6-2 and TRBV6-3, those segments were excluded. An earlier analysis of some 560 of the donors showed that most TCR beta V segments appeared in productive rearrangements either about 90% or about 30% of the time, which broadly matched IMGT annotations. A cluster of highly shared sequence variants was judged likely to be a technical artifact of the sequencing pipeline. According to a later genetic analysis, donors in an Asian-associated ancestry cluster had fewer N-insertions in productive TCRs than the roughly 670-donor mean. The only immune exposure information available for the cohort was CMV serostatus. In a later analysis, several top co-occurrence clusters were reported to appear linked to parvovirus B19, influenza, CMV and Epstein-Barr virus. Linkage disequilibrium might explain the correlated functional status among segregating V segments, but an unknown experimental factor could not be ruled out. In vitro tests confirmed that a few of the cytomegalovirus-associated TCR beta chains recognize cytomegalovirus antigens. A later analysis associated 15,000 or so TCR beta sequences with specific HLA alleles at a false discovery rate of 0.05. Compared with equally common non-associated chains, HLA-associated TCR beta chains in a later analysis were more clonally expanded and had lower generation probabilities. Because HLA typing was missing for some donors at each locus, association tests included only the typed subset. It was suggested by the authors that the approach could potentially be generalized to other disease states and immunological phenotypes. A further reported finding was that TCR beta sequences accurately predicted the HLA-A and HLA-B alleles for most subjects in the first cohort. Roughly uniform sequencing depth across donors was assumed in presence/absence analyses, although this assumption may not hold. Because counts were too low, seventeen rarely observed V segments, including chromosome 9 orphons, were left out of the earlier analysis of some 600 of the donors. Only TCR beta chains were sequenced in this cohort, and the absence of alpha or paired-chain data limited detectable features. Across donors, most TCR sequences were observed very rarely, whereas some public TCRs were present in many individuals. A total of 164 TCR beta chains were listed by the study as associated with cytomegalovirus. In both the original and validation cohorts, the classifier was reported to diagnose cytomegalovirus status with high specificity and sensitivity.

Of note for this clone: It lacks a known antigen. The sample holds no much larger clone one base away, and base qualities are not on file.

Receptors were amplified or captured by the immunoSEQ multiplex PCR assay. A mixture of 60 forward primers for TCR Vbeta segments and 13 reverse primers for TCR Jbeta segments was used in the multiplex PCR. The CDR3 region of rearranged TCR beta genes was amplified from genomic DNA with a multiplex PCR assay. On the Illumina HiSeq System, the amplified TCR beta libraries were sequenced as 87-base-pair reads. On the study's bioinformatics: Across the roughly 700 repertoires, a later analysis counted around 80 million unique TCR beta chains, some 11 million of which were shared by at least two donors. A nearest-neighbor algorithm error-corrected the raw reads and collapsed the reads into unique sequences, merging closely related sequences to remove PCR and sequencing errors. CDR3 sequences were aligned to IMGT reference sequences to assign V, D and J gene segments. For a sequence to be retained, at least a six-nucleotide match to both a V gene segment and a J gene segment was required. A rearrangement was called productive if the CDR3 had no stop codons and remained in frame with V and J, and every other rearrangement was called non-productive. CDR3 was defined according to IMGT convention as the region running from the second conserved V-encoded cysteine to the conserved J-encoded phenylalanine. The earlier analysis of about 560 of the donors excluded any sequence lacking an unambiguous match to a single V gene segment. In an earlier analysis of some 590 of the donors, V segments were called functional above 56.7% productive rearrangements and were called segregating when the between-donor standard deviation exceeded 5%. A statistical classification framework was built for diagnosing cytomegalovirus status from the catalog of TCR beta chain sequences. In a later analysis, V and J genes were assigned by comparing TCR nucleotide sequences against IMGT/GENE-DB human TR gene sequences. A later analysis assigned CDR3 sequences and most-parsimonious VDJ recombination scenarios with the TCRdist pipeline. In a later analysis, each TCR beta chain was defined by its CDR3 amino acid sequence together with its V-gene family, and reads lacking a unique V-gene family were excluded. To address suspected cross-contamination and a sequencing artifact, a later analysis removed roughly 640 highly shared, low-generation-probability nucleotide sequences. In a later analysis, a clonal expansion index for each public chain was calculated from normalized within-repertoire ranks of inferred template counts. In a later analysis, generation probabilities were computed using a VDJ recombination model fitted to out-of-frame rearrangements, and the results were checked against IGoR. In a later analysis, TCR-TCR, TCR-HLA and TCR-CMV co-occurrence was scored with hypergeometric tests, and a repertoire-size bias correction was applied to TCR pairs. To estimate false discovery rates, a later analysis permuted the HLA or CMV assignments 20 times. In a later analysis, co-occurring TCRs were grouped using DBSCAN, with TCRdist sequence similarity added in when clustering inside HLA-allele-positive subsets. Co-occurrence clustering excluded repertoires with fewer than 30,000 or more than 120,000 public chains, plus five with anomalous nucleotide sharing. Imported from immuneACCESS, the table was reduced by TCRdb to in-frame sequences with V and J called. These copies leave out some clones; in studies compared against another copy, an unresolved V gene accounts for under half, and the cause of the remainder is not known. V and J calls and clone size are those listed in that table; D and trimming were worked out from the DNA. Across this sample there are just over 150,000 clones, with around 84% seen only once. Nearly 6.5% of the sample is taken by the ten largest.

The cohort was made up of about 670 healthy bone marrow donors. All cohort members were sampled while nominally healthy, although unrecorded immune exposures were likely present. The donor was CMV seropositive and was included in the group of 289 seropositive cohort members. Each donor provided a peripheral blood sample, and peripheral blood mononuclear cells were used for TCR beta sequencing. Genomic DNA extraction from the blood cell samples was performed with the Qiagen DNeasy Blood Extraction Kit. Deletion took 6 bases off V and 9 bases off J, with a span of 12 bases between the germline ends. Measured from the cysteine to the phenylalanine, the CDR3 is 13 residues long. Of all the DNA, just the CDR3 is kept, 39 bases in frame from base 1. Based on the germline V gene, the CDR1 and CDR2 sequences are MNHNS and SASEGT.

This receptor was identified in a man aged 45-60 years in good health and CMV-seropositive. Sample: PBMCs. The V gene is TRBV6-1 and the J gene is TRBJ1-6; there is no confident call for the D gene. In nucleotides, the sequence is TGTGCCAGCAGGGTGGGCGCGGGTTCACCCCTCCACTTT. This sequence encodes CASRVGAGSPLHF.